Given below is one T cell receptor (beta chain) in context. Clones were read by immunoSEQ multiplex PCR, and TCRdb kept only the in-frame ones, dropping some. In the table there are approximately 85,000 clones, 85% to 90% of which are singletons. The data derive from a study of blood T cell repertoires in COVID-19. About the research overall: The study drew acute and convalescent COVID-19 samples from the United States, Italy and Spain.

The CDR3 runs to 13 residues. Trimming removed 6 bases at V and 4 bases at J, with 13 bases between. In germline, CDR1 is MNHEY, CDR2 SVGAGI. Sequencing used peripheral blood. The chain joins TRBV6-5 to TRBJ2-7; no clear D. This clonotype was sampled from a woman older than 75 with active or convalescent COVID-19. The CDR3 region has the DNA TGTGCCAGCAGCCTGGGCCGGAATTACGAGCAGTACTTC. Protein product: CASSLGRNYEQYF.